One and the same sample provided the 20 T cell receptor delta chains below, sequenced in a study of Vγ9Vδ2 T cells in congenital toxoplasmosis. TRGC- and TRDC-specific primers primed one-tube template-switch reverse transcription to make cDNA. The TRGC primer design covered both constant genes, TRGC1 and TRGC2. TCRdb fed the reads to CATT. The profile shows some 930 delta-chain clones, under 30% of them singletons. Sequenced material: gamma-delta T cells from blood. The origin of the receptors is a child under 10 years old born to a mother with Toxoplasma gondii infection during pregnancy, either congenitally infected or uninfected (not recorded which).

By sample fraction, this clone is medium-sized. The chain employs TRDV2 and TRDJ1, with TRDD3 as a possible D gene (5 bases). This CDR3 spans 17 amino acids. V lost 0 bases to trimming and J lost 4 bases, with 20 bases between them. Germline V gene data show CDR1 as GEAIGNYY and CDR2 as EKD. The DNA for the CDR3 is TGTGCCTGTGACACCGTAGCAAGAGGGGAACAAAACGATAAACTCATCTTT. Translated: CACDTVARGEQNDKLIF.

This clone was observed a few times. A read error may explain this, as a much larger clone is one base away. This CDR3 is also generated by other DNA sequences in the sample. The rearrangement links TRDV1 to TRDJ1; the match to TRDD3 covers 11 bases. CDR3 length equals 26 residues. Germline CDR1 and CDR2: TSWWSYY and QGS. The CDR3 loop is CALGECSSPMKTVLGDSRGRTDKLIF. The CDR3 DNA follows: TGTGCTCTTGGGGAATGTTCCTCCCCCATGAAGACGGTACTGGGGGATAGCCGTGGCAGGACCGATAAGCTCATCTTT.

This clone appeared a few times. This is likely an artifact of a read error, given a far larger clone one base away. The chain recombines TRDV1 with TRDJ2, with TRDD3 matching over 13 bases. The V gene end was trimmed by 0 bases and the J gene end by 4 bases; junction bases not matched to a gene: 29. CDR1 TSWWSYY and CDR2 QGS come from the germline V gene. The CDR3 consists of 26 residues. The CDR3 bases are TGTGCTCTTGGGGAACTATGTGATTCATCATGGGAATACTGGGGGATACGCACCTCTCCGACAGCACAACTCTTCTTT. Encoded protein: CALGELCDSSWEYWGIRTSPTAQLFF.

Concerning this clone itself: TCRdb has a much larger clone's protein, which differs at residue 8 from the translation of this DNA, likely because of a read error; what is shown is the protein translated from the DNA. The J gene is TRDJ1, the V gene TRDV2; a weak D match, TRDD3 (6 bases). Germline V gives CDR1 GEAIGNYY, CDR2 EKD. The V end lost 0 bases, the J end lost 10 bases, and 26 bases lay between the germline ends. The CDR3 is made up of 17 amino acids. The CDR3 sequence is CACDTKPPGDNYNGLIF. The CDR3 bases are TGTGCCTGTGACACCAAACCACCGGGGGACAATTATAATGGACTCATCTTT.

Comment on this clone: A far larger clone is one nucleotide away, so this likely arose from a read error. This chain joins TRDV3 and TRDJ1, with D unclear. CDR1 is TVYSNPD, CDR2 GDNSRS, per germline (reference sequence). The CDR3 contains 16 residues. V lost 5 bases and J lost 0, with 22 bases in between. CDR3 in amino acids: CAVYSLRRRYTDKLIF. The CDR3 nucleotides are TGTGCCGTGTATAGCCTGCGAAGGAGGTACACCGATAAACTCATCTTT.

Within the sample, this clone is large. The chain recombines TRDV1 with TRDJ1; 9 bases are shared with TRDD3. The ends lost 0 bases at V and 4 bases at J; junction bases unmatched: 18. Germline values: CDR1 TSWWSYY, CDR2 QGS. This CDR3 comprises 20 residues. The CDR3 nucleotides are TGTGCTCTTGGGGAACTCTTCCCCCTTACTGGGGGAAGGTTCGGCGATAAACTCATCTTT. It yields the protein CALGELFPLTGGRFGDKLIF.

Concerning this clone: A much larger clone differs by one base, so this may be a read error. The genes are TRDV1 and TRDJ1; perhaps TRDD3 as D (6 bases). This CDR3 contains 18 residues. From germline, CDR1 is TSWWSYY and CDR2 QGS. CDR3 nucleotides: TGTGCTCTTGGGGAACTACCTTTCTTGGGGGTCGACACCGAAAAACTCATCTTT. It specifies CALGELPFLGVDTEKLIF.

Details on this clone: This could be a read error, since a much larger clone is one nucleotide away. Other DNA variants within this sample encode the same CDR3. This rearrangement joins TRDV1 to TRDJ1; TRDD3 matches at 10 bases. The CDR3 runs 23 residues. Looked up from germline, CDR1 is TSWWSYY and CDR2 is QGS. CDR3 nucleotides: TGTGCTCTTGGGGCCCCTCAAGTTCGGTGCCACAGGGGGGGATACGAGTACACAGATAAACTCATCTTT. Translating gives CALGAPQVRCHRGGYEYTDKLIF.

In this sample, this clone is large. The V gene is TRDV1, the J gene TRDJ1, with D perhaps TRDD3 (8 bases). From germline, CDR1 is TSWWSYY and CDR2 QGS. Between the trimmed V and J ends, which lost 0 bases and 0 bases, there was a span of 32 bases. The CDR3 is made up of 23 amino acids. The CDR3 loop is CALGELSYAWGSPRWDYTDKLIF. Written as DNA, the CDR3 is TGTGCTCTTGGGGAACTTTCCTACGCCTGGGGGAGCCCTCGGTGGGACTACACCGATAAACTCATCTTT.

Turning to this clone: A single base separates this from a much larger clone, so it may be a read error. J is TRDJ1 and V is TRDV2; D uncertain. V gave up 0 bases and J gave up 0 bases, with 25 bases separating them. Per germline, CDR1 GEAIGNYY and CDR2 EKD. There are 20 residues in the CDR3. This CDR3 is CACDTVIETVRLTYTDKLIF. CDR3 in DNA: TGTGCCTGTGACACCGTCATCGAAACTGTGAGACTTACGTACACCGATAAACTCATCTTT.

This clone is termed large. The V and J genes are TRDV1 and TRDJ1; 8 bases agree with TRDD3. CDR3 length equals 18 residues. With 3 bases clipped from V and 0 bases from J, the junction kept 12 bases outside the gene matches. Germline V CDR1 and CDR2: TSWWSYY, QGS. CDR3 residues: CALGEYSHWGPYTDKLIF. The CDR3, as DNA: TGTGCTCTTGGGGAGTATTCTCACTGGGGGCCATACACCGATAAACTCATCTTT.

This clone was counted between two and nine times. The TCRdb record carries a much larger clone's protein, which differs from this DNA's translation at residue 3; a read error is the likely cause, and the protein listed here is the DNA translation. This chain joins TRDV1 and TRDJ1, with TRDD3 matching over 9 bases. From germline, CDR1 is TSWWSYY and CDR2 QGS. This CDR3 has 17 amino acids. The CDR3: CAFGEGYWGTYTDKLIF. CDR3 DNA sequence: TGTGCTTTTGGGGAGGGATACTGGGGGACGTACACCGATAAACTCATCTTT.

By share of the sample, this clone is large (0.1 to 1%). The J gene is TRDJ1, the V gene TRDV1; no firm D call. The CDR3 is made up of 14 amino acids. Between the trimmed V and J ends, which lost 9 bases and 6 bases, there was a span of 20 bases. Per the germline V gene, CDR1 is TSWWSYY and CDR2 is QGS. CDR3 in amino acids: CALHVYTRRHKLIF. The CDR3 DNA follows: TGTGCTCTCCACGTTTATACACGCCGCCATAAACTCATCTTT.

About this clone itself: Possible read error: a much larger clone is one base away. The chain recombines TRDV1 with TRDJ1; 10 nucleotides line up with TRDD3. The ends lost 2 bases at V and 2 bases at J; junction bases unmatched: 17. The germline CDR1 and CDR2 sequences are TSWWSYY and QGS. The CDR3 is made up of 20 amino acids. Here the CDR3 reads CALGEGLPFLWGIWTDKLIF. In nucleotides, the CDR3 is TGTGCTCTTGGGGAAGGCCTACCCTTTCTCTGGGGGATATGGACCGATAAACTCATCTTT.

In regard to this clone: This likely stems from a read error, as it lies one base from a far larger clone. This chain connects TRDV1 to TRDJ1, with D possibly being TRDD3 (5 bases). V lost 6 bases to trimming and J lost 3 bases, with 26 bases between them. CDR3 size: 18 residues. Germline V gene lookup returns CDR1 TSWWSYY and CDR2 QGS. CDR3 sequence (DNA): TGTGCTCTTGGAGAGAGCTGGGTTGAGGGCTTCTACGCCGATAAACTCATCTTT. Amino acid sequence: CALGESWVEGFYADKLIF.

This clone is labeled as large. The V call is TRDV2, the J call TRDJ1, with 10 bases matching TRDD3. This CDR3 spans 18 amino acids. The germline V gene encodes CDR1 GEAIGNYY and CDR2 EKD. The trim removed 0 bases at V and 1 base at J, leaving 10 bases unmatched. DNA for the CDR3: TGTGCCTGTGACACCGTTGCTACTGGGGGATCCCCCACCGATAAACTCATCTTT. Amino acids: CACDTVATGGSPTDKLIF.

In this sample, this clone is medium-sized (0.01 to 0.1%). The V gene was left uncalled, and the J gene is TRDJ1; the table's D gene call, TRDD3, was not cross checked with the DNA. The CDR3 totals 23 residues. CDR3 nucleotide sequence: TGTGCTCTTGGGGAACCTGGGCCGGTCCTCCGACTGGGGGATTACTCGTACACCGATAAACTCATCTTT. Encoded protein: CALGEPGPVLRLGDYSYTDKLIF.

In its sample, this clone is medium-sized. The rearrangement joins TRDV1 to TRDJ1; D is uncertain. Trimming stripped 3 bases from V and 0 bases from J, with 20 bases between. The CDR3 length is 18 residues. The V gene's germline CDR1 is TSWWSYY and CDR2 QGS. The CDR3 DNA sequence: TGTGCTCTTGGGGAGACTACGGTTCTCACCCCTTACACCGATAAACTCATCTTT. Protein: CALGETTVLTPYTDKLIF.

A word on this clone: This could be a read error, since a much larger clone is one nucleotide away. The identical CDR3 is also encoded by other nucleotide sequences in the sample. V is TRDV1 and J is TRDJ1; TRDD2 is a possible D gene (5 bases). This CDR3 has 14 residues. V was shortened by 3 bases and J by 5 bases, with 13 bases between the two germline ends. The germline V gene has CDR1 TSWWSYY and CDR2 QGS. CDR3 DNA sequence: TGTGCTCTTGGGGAGCCCTTCGAGGGGGATAAACTCATCTTT. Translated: CALGEPFEGDKLIF.

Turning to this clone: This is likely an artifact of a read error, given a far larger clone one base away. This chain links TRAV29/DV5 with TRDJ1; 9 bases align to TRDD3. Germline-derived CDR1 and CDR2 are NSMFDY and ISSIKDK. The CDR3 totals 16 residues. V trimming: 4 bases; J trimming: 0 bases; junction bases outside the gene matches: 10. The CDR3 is CAAHLRLGDHTDKLIF. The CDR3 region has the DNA TGTGCAGCACACCTACGGCTGGGGGATCACACCGATAAACTCATCTTT.